This T cell receptor beta chain was sequenced in a study of cytomegalovirus exposure and HLA in healthy donors. 60 Vbeta and 13 Jbeta primers were used in PCR. Authors' analysis steps: It was a later analysis that counted tens of millions of unique TCR beta chains, of which some 9.9 million were shared. Method: immunoSEQ multiplex PCR; TCRdb's copy keeps in-frame clones and lacks some. That table is the source of V, J and clone size, and D and trimming were worked out from the DNA. The sample gives 130,000 or so clones, about 77% of which show up once; 1.5% to 2% is in the top ten. Whereas donors were nominally healthy upon sampling, unrecorded immune exposures were probable. This CDR3 is built from 16 residues. Deletions cut 4 bases from V and 0 bases from J, with 13 bases between. Germline CDR1 and CDR2: MGHRA and YSYEKL. General observations from the study: By HLA locus, TCR association rates varied in a later analysis, with DRB1 showing the most and HLA-C the fewest.

Points on this clone: Its matching antigen is unknown.

The sequencing input was PBMCs. This chain connects TRBV4-1 to TRBJ2-1, with D tentatively TRBD1 (6 bases). The TCR was taken from a female donor in good health and CMV-seronegative. The CDR3 reads CASSLTQGSSYNEQFF. The CDR3 nucleotides read TGCGCCAGCAGCCTAACACAGGGCAGCTCCTACAATGAGCAGTTCTTC.